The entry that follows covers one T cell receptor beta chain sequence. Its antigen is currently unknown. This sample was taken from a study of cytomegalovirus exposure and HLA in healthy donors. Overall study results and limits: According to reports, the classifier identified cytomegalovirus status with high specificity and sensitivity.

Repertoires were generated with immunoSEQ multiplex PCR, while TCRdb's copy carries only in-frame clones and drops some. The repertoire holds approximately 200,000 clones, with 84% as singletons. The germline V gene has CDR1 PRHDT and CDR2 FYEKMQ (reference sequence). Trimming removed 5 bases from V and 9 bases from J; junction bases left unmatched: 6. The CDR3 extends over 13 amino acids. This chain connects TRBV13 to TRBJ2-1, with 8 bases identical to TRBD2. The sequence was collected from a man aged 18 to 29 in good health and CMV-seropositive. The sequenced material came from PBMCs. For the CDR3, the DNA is TGTGCCAGCAGCACCGGGACTAGGGGTGAGCAGTTCTTC. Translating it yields CASSTGTRGEQFF.